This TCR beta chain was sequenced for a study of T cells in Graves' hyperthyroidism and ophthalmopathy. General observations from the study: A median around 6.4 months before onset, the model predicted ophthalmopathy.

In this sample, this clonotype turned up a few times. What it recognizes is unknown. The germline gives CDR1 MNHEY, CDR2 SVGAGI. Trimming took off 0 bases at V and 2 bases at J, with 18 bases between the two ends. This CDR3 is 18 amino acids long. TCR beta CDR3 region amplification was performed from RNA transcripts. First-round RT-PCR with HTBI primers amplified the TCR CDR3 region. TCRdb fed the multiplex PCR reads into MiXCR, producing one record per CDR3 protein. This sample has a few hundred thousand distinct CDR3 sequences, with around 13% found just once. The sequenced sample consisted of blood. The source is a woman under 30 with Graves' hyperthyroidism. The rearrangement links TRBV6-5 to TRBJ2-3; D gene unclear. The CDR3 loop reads CASSYSITDPFPTDTQYF. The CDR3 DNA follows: TGTGCCAGCAGTTACTCTATCACGGATCCCTTCCCCACAGATACGCAGTATTTT.